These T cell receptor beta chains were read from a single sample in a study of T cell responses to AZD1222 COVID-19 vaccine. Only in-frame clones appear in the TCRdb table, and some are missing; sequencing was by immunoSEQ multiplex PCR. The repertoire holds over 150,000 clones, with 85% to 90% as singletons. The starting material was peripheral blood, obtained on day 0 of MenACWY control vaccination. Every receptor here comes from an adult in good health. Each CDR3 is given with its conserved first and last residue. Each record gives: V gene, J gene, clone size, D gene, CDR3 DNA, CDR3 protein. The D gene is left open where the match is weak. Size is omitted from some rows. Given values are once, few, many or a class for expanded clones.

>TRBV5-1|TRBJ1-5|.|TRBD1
TGCGCCAGCAGCCTGGACAGGGAAAATCAGCCCCAGCATTTT
CASSLDRENQPQHF
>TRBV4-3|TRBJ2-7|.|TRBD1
TGCGCCAGCAGCCAAGATAATGCAGGGGGCGCGGACGAGCAGTACTTC
CASSQDNAGGADEQYF
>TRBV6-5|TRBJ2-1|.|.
TGTGCCAGCACCGGACAGGGAGGGTATAATGAGCAGTTCTTC
CASTGQGGYNEQFF
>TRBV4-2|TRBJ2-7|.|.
TGTGCCAGCAGCCACCCCGACACCTACGAGCAGTACTTC
CASSHPDTYEQYF
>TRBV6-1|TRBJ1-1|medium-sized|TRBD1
TGTGCCAGCAGTGAAGGGACAGGGGGCTACACTGAAGCTTTCTTT
CASSEGTGGYTEAFF
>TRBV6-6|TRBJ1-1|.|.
TGTGCCAGCAGTTACTCAGGGGCCGCGAACACTGAAGCTTTCTTT
CASSYSGAANTEAFF
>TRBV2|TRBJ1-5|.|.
TGTGCCAGCAGTGCCCAGGACAGAAATCAGCCCCAGCATTTT
CASSAQDRNQPQHF
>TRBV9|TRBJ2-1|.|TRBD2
TGTGCCAGCACGGCGGGAGTATCCTACAATGAGCAGTTCTTC
CASTAGVSYNEQFF
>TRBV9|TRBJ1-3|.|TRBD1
TGTGCCAGCAGCGCGGGACAGGGGGCTAACACCATATATTTT
CASSAGQGANTIYF
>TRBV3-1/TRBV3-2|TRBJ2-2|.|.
TGTGCCAGCAGCCAAGACAGGGCCCTGTCTAACACCGGGGAGCTGTTTTTT
CASSQDRALSNTGELFF
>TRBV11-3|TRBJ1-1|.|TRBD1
TGTGCCAGCAGCCCGGGGAGGGGGCGAGGGACTGAAGCTTTCTTT
CASSPGRGRGTEAFF
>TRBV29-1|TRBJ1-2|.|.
TGCAGCGTTTCACAGGCTTTTGGCTACACCTTC
CSVSQAFGYTF
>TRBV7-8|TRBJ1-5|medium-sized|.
TGTGCCAGCAGCGCCGACGGAGTACGACATCAGCCCCAGCATTTT
CASSADGVRHQPQHF
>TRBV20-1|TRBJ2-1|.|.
TGCAGTTCGAGGGGGATCAATGAGCAGTTCTTC
CSSRGINEQFF
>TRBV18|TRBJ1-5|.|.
TGTGCCAGCTCACCTGGTTCCAATCAGCCCCAGCATTTT
CASSPGSNQPQHF
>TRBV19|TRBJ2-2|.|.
TGTGCCAGTAGTATAGCTAATAGCCCTAGACCCGGGGAGCTGTTTTTT
CASSIANSPRPGELFF
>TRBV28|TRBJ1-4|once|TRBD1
TGTGCCAGCAGTTCAACAGGGGGCCCTAATGAAAAACTGTTTTTT
CASSSTGGPNEKLFF
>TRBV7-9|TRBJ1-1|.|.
TGTGCCAGCAGCTTAAGGGGGGTCACCCAGGGCACTGAAGCTTTCTTT
CASSLRGVTQGTEAFF
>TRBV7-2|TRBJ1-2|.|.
TGTGCCAGCAGCTTACAGACGGGAAACTATGGCTACACCTTC
CASSLQTGNYGYTF
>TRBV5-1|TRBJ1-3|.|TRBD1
TGCGCCAGCAGCTCTTGGGGGGGTCGACAGGGCGAAAACACCATATATTTT
CASSSWGGRQGENTIYF
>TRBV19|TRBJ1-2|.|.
TGTGCCAGTAGTTCCCCCGGGACTGACTATGGCTACACCTTC
CASSSPGTDYGYTF
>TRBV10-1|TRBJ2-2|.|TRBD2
TGCGCCAGCAGTGATAGCGGGGTCTTTTCAGGGACCGGGGAGCTGTTTTTT
CASSDSGVFSGTGELFF
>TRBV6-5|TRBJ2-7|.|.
TGTGCCAGCAGTTACATAACAGGGAGGACCTACGAGCAGTACTTC
CASSYITGRTYEQYF
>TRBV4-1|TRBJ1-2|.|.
TGCGCCAGCAGCCAAGCGAGCGGCTACACCTTC
CASSQASGYTF
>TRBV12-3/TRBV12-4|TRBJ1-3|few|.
TGTGCCAGCACCCTAAGCTCTGGAAACACCATATATTTT
CASTLSSGNTIYF
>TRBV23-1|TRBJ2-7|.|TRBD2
TGCGCCAGCAGTCGGTCGCTAGCGGGGGTTTCCTACGAGCAGTACTTC
CASSRSLAGVSYEQYF
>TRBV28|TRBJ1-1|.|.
TGTGCCAGCCTACGAGGGACTGAAGCTTTCTTT
CASLRGTEAFF
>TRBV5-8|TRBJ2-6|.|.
TGTGCCAGCAGCTTAGACTCTGGGGCCAACGTCCTGACTTTC
CASSLDSGANVLTF
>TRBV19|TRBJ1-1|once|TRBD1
TGTGCCAGTAGCATCACAGGGGTGACTGAAGCTTTCTTT
CASSITGVTEAFF
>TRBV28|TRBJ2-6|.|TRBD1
TGTGCCAGCACTCCTCCGGGACAGGGGTACTCTGGGGCCAACGTCCTGACTTTC
CASTPPGQGYSGANVLTF
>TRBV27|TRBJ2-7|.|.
TGTGCCAGCAGTCCCGTTAAAAAGGGCCCCTACGAGCAGTACTTC
CASSPVKKGPYEQYF
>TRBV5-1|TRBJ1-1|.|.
TGCGCCACCGGGAAAAGGGGGGAGCTGAACACTGAAGCTTTCTTT
CATGKRGELNTEAFF
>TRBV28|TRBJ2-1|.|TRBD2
TGTGCCAGCAGTACAAGCGGGAGGGCCTCCTACAATGAGCAGTTCTTC
CASSTSGRASYNEQFF